What follows is one T cell receptor (beta chain) and its context. This specimen belongs to a study of shared clonotypes between healthy human individuals. Sequencing used immunoSEQ multiplex PCR; TCRdb keeps in-frame clones, though not all of them. The sample has more than 2,000,000 clones, over 90% seen once. The CDR3 loop spans 15 amino acids. Deletions cut 5 bases from V and 3 bases from J, with 14 bases between. Germline CDR1 is MGHDK and CDR2 is SYGVNS. The chain couples TRBV25-1 to TRBJ1-3; D is perhaps TRBD1 (5 bases). The TCR was taken from a man aged 18 to 30 in good health. Some clones in this sample may be carry-over from other donors' samples. Sequenced material: naive CD4+ T cells from PBMCs. The subset here: CD45RA+ positively selected. The CDR3 is CASSSAGVLGNTIYF. In DNA, the CDR3 is TGTGCCAGCAGTTCAGCGGGGGTCCTTGGAAACACCATATATTTT.